The clone carrying this TCR beta chain was recorded a few times. What it recognizes is unknown. The CDR3 length is 14 residues. V was shortened by 4 bases and J by 0 bases, with 10 bases between the two germline ends. Per germline, CDR1 SGHDT and CDR2 YYEEEE. The data derive from a study of T cells after yellow fever vaccination. Study-level information: Those fractions that held only low numbers of cells were prepared using the SMART-Seq v4 Ultra Low Input RNA kit.

The 5'RACE template-switching step produced TCR cDNA and added a universal primer site and UMIs. TCRdb reanalysed the 5' RACE reads using MiXCR and keeps one entry per CDR3 protein. The data show about 340,000 distinct CDR3 sequences, around 12% seen once. Study-level results: The booster saw the reappearance of most primary-vaccination clones (approximately 97% CD4, 70% to 90% CD8).

Sequencing was performed on CD4+ T cells sorted from PBMCs, taken 15 days after the yellow fever booster vaccination. The V gene is TRBV5-6, the J gene TRBJ1-2; D not certain. The clonotype comes from a man between 18 and 29 years old who received the YFV17D yellow fever vaccine. The CDR3 bases are TGTGCCAGCAGCACGCCGGGGACTAACTATGGCTACACCTTC. It is translated as CASSTPGTNYGYTF.